This paragraph reports one T cell receptor beta chain. What it binds is unknown. Trimming shortened V by 4 bases and J by 4 bases, and 15 bases separated the two germline ends. The germline CDR1 and CDR2 sequences are SGHRS and YFSETQ. This CDR3 has 16 amino acids. This record belongs to a study of shared clonotypes between healthy human individuals. Naive CD8 cells were CD45RO-negative, positively selected for CCR7, excluding terminally differentiated effector memory CD45RA+ cells. Each replicate PCR on the sorted subsets used 150 to 200 ng DNA (around 31,000 T cell genomes). Some clones are missing from TCRdb's copy, which holds only in-frame ones; the method was immunoSEQ multiplex PCR. The table has around 2.1 million clones, 93% seen once. General study findings and limits: When naive CD4 clonotypes were compared across a few donors, around 5% were shared. Represented genetic and exposure-history diversity was restricted by having few donors.

The clonotype comes from a man between 18 and 35 years old in good health. Some clones in this sample may be carry-over from other donors' samples. Sequencing used naive CD8+ T cells from PBMCs. The chain uses TRBV5-1 and TRBJ2-6; either TRBD1 or TRBD2 may fit D (5 bases each). CDR3 in DNA: TGCGCCAGCAGCCCCGGGCCGGGGCCCGGGGCCAACGTCCTGACTTTC. Translating gives CASSPGPGPGANVLTF.